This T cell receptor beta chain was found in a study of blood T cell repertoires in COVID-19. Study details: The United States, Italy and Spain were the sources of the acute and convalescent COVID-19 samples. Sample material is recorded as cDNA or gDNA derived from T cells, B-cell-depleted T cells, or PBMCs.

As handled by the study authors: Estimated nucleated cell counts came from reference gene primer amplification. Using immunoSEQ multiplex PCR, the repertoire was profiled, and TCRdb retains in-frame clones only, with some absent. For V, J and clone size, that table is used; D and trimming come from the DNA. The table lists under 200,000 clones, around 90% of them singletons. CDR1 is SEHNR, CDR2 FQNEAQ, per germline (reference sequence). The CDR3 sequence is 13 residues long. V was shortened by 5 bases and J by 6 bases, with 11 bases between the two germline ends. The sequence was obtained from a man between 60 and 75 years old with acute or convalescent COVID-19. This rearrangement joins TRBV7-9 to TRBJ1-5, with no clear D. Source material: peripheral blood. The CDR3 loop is CASSPLSSQPQHF. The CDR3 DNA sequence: TGTGCCAGCAGCCCATTAAGCTCTCAGCCCCAGCATTTT.